These 25 T cell receptor beta chains came from one sample sequenced in a study of blood T cell repertoires in COVID-19. Profiling relied on immunoSEQ multiplex PCR, and the TCRdb table lists in-frame clones only, not all of them. This table has 150,000 to 200,000 clones, 65% to 85% appearing once. The sequencing sample was made of PBMCs or T cells enriched from blood (not recorded which). The source is a woman aged 60-75 years who had recovered from COVID-19.

The genes are TRBV14 and TRBJ1-6; a weak D match, TRBD1 (6 bases). The CDR3 totals 15 residues. Deletions cut 1 base from V and 3 bases from J, with 7 bases between. Germline lookup yields CDR1 SGHDN and CDR2 FVKESK. The chain's CDR3 is CASSQVRGYNSPLHF. Here the CDR3 DNA reads TGTGCCAGCAGCCAAGTCAGGGGCTATAATTCACCCCTCCACTTT. The full variable domain, completed using reference TRBV14 and TRBJ1-6, is EAGVTQFPSHSVIEKGQTVTLRCDPISGHDNLYWYRRVMGKEIKFLLHFVKESKQDESGMPNNRFLAERTGGTYSTLKVQPAELEDSGVYFCASSQVRGYNSPLHFGNGTRLTVT.

V usage is TRBV7-9 and J usage is TRBJ2-1, with a possible D match to TRBD2 (7 bases). CDR3 length: 15 amino acids. Trimming cost V 3 bases and J 8 bases, with 17 bases left between them. The germline gives CDR1 SEHNR, CDR2 FQNEAQ (reference sequence). The CDR3 nucleotides are TGTGCCAGCAGCTTCCTGCTGGGGGGGCTTGATGAGCAGTTCTTC. Translation: CASSFLLGGLDEQFF.

The chain recombines TRBV9 with TRBJ2-7; 9 nucleotides align to TRBD1. The junction had 4 bases not matched to a gene; V was cut back by 4 bases and J by 2 bases. This CDR3 contains 14 residues. CDR1 and CDR2 from the germline V gene are SGDLS and YYNGEE. This CDR3 is CASSLTGGPYEQYF. CDR3 sequence (DNA): TGTGCCAGCAGCCTGACAGGGGGACCCTACGAGCAGTACTTC. Together with reference TRBV9 and TRBJ2-7, the CDR3 gives the full variable domain: DSGVTQTPKHLITATGQRVTLRCSPRSGDLSVYWYQQSLDQGLQFLIQYYNGEERAKGNILERFSAQQFPDLHSELNLSSLELGDSALYFCASSLTGGPYEQYFGPGTRLTVT.

This clone was picked up a small number of times. CDR3 loop: CASSSREPYEQYF. CDR3 nucleotide sequence: TGTGCCAGCTCATCCCGGGAGCCCTACGAGCAGTACTTC. This rearrangement joins TRBV18 to TRBJ2-7; possible D gene TRBD2, 6 bases. V was shortened by 5 bases and J by 2 bases, with 10 bases between the two germline ends. The CDR3 is 13 amino acids. From germline, CDR1 is KGHSH and CDR2 LQKENI.

CDR3 sequence reads: CASRPGLAGGPEQFF. In DNA, the CDR3 is TGTGCCAGCAGACCGGGACTAGCGGGAGGGCCGGAGCAGTTCTTC. The chain recombines TRBV6-5 with TRBJ2-1; 16 bases map to TRBD2. The CDR3 totals 15 residues. The ends lost 6 bases at V and 10 bases at J; junction bases unmatched: 6. Germline V CDR1 and CDR2: MNHEY, SVGAGI.

V is TRBV3-1 (or the pseudogene TRBV3-2) and J is TRBJ1-4; D is uncertain. CDR1 and CDR2 from the germline V gene are LGHDT and YNNKEL (reference sequence). The CDR3 runs 14 residues. V was shortened by 0 bases and J by 3 bases, with 5 bases between the two germline ends. CDR3 region: CASSQDFANEKLFF. The CDR3 coding sequence is TGTGCCAGCAGCCAAGATTTCGCTAATGAAAAACTGTTTTTT.

This chain uses TRBV27 with TRBJ2-7, with D perhaps matching TRBD2 (5 bases). The germline V gene has CDR1 MNHEY and CDR2 SMNVEV (reference sequence). CDR3 length: 16 residues. V lost 0 bases and J lost 7, with 19 bases in between. The CDR3 coding sequence is TGTGCCAGCAGTTTATCGATAACTGGGGTCGGGGTGGAGCAGTACTTC. This gives the protein CASSLSITGVGVEQYF.

J is TRBJ2-1 and V is TRBV2; tentative D call: TRBD2 (7 bases). Germline lookup yields CDR1 SNHLY and CDR2 FYNNEI. V was shortened by 1 base and J by 4 bases, with 11 bases between the two germline ends. The CDR3 has 15 amino acids. In DNA, the CDR3 is TGTGCCAGCAGTGAAGGGCGGGGGCGATACAATGAGCAGTTCTTC. This gives the protein CASSEGRGRYNEQFF.

This clone was found once. The V call is TRBV2, the J call TRBJ2-7; maybe TRBD2 (6 bases). The germline gives CDR1 SNHLY, CDR2 FYNNEI. The CDR3 spans 14 residues. V was shortened by 6 bases and J by 0 bases, with 12 bases between the two germline ends. The CDR3 region is CASRSTSNSYEQYF. CDR3 sequence (DNA): TGTGCCAGCAGATCTACTAGCAACTCCTACGAGCAGTACTTC.

This rearrangement joins TRBV5-6 to TRBJ2-1; a weak D match, TRBD2 (5 bases). The V gene's germline CDR1 is SGHDT and CDR2 YYEEEE. The CDR3 covers 13 residues. Trimming left V 0 bases short and J 12 bases short, with 13 bases between. In nucleotides, the CDR3 is TGTGCCAGCAGCTTGGACTCCGAGGGTCGGCAGTTCTTC. Translated, it gives CASSLDSEGRQFF. The whole variable domain, remainder taken from reference TRBV5-6 and TRBJ2-1, is DAGVTQSPTHLIKTRGQQVTLRCSPKSGHDTVSWYQQALGQGPQFIFQYYEEEERQRGNFPDRFSGHQFPNYSSELNVNALLLGDSALYLCASSLDSEGRQFFGPGTRLTVL.

V is TRBV5-1 and J is TRBJ2-1; D perhaps matches TRBD1 (5 bases). CDR1 and CDR2 (germline): SGHRS, YFSETQ. The CDR3 extends over 15 amino acids. V was clipped by 1 base and J by 1 base, with 9 bases between them. The CDR3 protein is CASSLRDSSYNEQFF. CDR3 DNA sequence: TGCGCCAGCAGCTTGCGAGACAGTTCCTACAATGAGCAGTTCTTC.

The chain is built from TRBV5-4 and TRBJ2-1, with 11 bases matching TRBD2. The junction had 9 bases not matched to a gene; V was cut back by 5 bases and J by 5 bases. Germline-derived CDR1 and CDR2 are SGHNT and YYREEE (reference sequence). The CDR3 contains 16 residues. CDR3 DNA: TGTGCCAGCAGGGCTAGCGGGAGGAGAGTTAACAATGAGCAGTTCTTC. Translation gives CASRASGRRVNNEQFF.

The genes are TRBV7-3 and TRBJ2-2; D is possibly TRBD2 (5 bases). CDR1 and CDR2 from the germline V gene are SGHTA and FQGTGA. CDR3 length: 15 amino acids. V lost 4 bases to trimming and J lost 1 base, with 10 bases between them. The CDR3 DNA sequence: TGTGCCAGCAGCTCAGACGGGATGAACACCGGGGAGCTGTTTTTT. Its protein product is CASSSDGMNTGELFF. The whole variable domain, remainder taken from reference TRBV7-3 and TRBJ2-2, is GAGVSQTPSNKVTEKGKYVELRCDPISGHTALYWYRQSLGQGPEFLIYFQGTGAADDSGLPNDRFFAVRPEGSVSTLKIQRTERGDSAVYLCASSSDGMNTGELFFGEGSRLTVL.

This clone showed up just once. This chain uses TRBV10-3 with TRBJ2-7; tentative D call: TRBD2 (5 bases). Trimming pared 7 bases from V and 6 bases from J, leaving 16 bases between. Germline CDR1 is ENHRY and CDR2 is SYGVKD. This CDR3 contains 13 residues. The CDR3 here is CAITDLVGSEQYF. In nucleotides, the CDR3 is TGTGCCATCACCGATCTTGTAGGGAGCGAGCAGTACTTC.

This chain joins TRBV30 and TRBJ1-1; 8 nucleotides align to TRBD1. J gave up 8 bases and V 0 bases, and 8 bases lay outside the gene matches. The CDR3 is 14 amino acids. Per germline, CDR1 GTSNPN and CDR2 SVGIG (reference sequence). CDR3 in amino acids: CAWSVFVGTGEAFF. The CDR3 coding sequence is TGTGCCTGGAGTGTTTTCGTTGGGACAGGAGAAGCTTTCTTT.

The chain recombines TRBV5-1 with TRBJ1-1; the D is unclear. CDR3 length: 13 residues. The V and J ends lost 1 base and 3 bases respectively, with 7 bases between them. CDR1 is SGHRS and CDR2 is YFSETQ in the germline V gene. The CDR3: CASSLWRDTEAFF. CDR3 coding DNA: TGCGCCAGCAGCTTGTGGAGAGACACTGAAGCTTTCTTT.

This clone was seen only a few times. V is TRBV4-1 and J is TRBJ1-3, with D perhaps matching TRBD1 (5 bases). The germline CDR1 and CDR2 sequences are MGHRA and YSYEKL. This CDR3 region has 18 residues. Trimming stripped 3 bases from V and 0 bases from J, with 18 bases between. The CDR3 sequence is CASSQIFPRTSSGNTIYF. In DNA, the CDR3 is TGCGCCAGCAGCCAGATATTCCCCAGGACAAGCTCTGGAAACACCATATATTTT.

V usage is TRBV9 and J usage is TRBJ2-1, with TRBD2 matching over 8 bases. The CDR3 has 15 residues. Germline CDR1 reads SGDLS; CDR2 reads YYNGEE. The V segment lost 2 bases and the J segment 4 bases; nucleotides outside the gene matches: 5. The CDR3 nucleotides are TGTGCCAGCAGCGTCGGTAGCGGGAAATACAATGAGCAGTTCTTC. Residues: CASSVGSGKYNEQFF.

The chain employs TRBV3-1 (or the pseudogene TRBV3-2) and TRBJ2-1; D perhaps matches TRBD2 (5 bases). From germline, CDR1 is LGHDT and CDR2 YNNKEL (reference sequence). V was pared by 3 bases and J by 5 bases, with 11 bases between. The CDR3 loop spans 14 amino acids. CDR3 nucleotide sequence: TGTGCCAGCAGCCAGAGGACGAGGGACAATGAGCAGTTCTTC. Translation gives CASSQRTRDNEQFF.

This chain links TRBV9 with TRBJ2-7, with 8 nucleotides matching TRBD1. The junction had 5 bases not matched to a gene; V was cut back by 3 bases and J by 6 bases. Germline CDR1 reads SGDLS; CDR2 reads YYNGEE. The CDR3 runs to 13 residues. The CDR3 DNA reads TGTGCCAGCAGCGGATACAGGGGGGTCGAGCAGTACTTC. Translated: CASSGYRGVEQYF. Full variable domain (missing parts from reference TRBV9 and TRBJ2-7): DSGVTQTPKHLITATGQRVTLRCSPRSGDLSVYWYQQSLDQGLQFLIQYYNGEERAKGNILERFSAQQFPDLHSELNLSSLELGDSALYFCASSGYRGVEQYFGPGTRLTVT.

The chain joins TRBV6-6 to TRBJ2-2, with 7 bases fitting TRBD2. The germline V gene has CDR1 MNHNY and CDR2 SVGAGI (reference sequence). The CDR3 consists of 15 residues. Trimming removed 6 bases from V and 2 bases from J; junction bases left unmatched: 6. The CDR3 sequence is CASSLASGNTGELFF. CDR3 in DNA: TGTGCCAGCAGCTTGGCTAGCGGCAACACCGGGGAGCTGTTTTTT.

The chain uses TRBV7-9 and TRBJ1-4; D not resolved. Trimming removed 1 base from V and 0 bases from J, with 6 bases in between. Per the germline V gene, CDR1 is SEHNR and CDR2 is FQNEAQ (reference sequence). The CDR3 sequence is 15 residues long. The CDR3 here is CASSLGASTNEKLFF. CDR3 bases: TGTGCCAGCAGCTTAGGAGCCTCAACTAATGAAAAACTGTTTTTT.

V usage is TRBV19 and J usage is TRBJ1-1; D unclear. Germline V gene data show CDR1 as LNHDA and CDR2 as SQIVND (reference sequence). The CDR3 runs 15 residues. V was shortened by 5 bases and J by 0 bases, with 13 bases between the two germline ends. As DNA, the CDR3 is TGTGCCAGTAGTTACAGCTTTCCCATGAACACTGAAGCTTTCTTT. Translation: CASSYSFPMNTEAFF.

The chain recombines TRBV2 with TRBJ1-4; D is perhaps TRBD1 (5 bases). Germline V CDR1 and CDR2: SNHLY, FYNNEI. The CDR3 runs to 14 residues. Trimming stripped 5 bases from V and 0 bases from J, with 7 bases between. In DNA, the CDR3 is TGTGCCAGCAGTTTCAGGGCAACTAATGAAAAACTGTTTTTT. This translates into CASSFRATNEKLFF.

As to this clone: The sample carries other DNA sequences with the same CDR3. The chain links TRBV3-1 (or the pseudogene TRBV3-2) to TRBJ2-5; no reliable D call. The V end lost 1 base, the J end lost 5 bases, and 5 bases lay between the germline ends. This CDR3 has 12 amino acids. Germline CDR1 and CDR2: LGHDT and YNNKEL (reference sequence). CDR3 in amino acids: CASSQVSETQYF. The CDR3 bases are TGTGCCAGCAGCCAAGTCTCCGAGACCCAGTACTTC.